This T cell receptor beta chain was sequenced in a study of blood T cell repertoires in COVID-19. Trimming pared 3 bases from V and 0 bases from J, leaving 4 bases between. The CDR3 covers 13 residues. From germline, CDR1 is MDHEN and CDR2 SYDVKM. The assay was immunoSEQ multiplex PCR, and TCRdb's table has in-frame clones only and misses some. The sample includes roughly 250,000 clones, 65% to 90% of them seen just once. As to this clone: This CDR3 is also generated by other DNA sequences in the sample.

Material: peripheral blood. This rearrangement joins TRBV28 to TRBJ2-3, with no clear D. The receptor was isolated from a woman aged 50 to 60 with acute or convalescent COVID-19. CDR3 coding DNA: TGTGCCAGCAGTTTGTCTAGCACAGATACGCAGTATTTT. Translating gives CASSLSSTDTQYF.